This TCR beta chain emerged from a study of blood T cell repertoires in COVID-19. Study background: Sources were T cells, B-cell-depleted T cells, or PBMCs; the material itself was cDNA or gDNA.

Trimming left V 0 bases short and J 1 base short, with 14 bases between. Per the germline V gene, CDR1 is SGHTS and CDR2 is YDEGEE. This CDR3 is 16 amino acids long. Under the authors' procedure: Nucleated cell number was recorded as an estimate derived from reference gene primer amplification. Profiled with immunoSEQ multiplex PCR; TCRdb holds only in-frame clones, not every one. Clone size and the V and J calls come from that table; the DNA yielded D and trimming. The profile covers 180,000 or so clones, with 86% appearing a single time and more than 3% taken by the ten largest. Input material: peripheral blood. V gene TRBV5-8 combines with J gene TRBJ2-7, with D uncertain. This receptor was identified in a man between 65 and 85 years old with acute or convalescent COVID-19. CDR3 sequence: CASSLALNSRSYEQYF. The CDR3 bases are TGTGCCAGCAGCTTGGCCTTGAACAGCCGATCCTACGAGCAGTACTTC.